Each of the 20 T cell receptor beta chains below was sequenced from the same sample in a study of blood T cell repertoires in COVID-19. Using immunoSEQ multiplex PCR, the repertoire was profiled, and TCRdb retains in-frame clones only, with some absent. The table lists some 350,000 clones, more than 80% of them singletons. What was sequenced was PBMCs or T cells enriched from blood (not recorded which). All receptors derive from a man in his late teens or twenties who had recovered from COVID-19.

The V and J genes are TRBV25-1 and TRBJ1-1, with TRBD1 identical over 9 bases. The CDR3 contains 14 residues. In germline, CDR1 is MGHDK, CDR2 SYGVNS. Trimming cost V 4 bases and J 1 base; bases outside gene matches: 1. The CDR3 nucleotides read TGTGCCAGCAGTGTGGGACAGGGGAACACTGAAGCTTTCTTT. As protein: CASSVGQGNTEAFF.

The gene calls are TRBV10-3 and TRBJ2-3; tentatively, D is TRBD2 (6 bases). V lost 8 bases and J 4 bases, leaving 22 bases between the germline ends. Germline CDR1 ENHRY, CDR2 SYGVKD. CDR3 length equals 16 residues. As DNA, the CDR3 is TGTGCCATCTCGCGGGGCGGTGCCGTCTTTGCAGATACGCAGTATTTT. Translated: CAISRGGAVFADTQYF.

This rearrangement joins TRBV30 to TRBJ2-2; a possible D gene is TRBD1 (5 bases). Gene TRBJ1-3 matches the end of the DNA better, so the J call may be wrong. The CDR3 totals 12 residues. The germline CDR1 and CDR2 sequences are GTSNPN and SVGIG (reference sequence). The CDR3 DNA follows: TGTGGCATGGGGCTACTCGGAAACACCATATATTTT. Translating it yields CGMGLLGNTIYF.

The chain uses TRBV5-1 and TRBJ1-1, with TRBD1 matching over 9 bases. The V gene end was trimmed by 4 bases and the J gene end by 5 bases; junction bases not matched to a gene: 9. Germline CDR1 is SGHRS and CDR2 is YFSETQ. The CDR3 has 15 residues. CDR3 loop: CASSPGQGTYTEAFF. The CDR3 DNA reads TGCGCCAGCAGCCCGGGACAGGGAACATATACTGAAGCTTTCTTT.

The V gene is TRBV10-3, the J gene TRBJ2-6; D might be TRBD1 (5 bases). Trimming cost V 0 bases and J 2 bases, with 11 bases left between them. This CDR3 comprises 17 residues. Looked up from germline, CDR1 is ENHRY and CDR2 is SYGVKD. CDR3 nucleotides: TGTGCCATCAGTGAGTCCCCTTTGGGGCCTGGGGCCAACGTCCTGACTTTC. Its protein product is CAISESPLGPGANVLTF.

The rearrangement links TRBV7-6 to TRBJ2-2; D perhaps matches TRBD2 (6 bases). Between the trimmed V and J ends, which lost 5 bases and 4 bases, there was a span of 17 bases. Germline-derived CDR1 and CDR2 are SGHVS and FNYEAQ. The CDR3 has 16 amino acids. The CDR3 loop is CASSLRGGVGTGELFF. The CDR3 DNA follows: TGTGCCAGCAGCCTTAGAGGCGGGGTGGGCACCGGGGAGCTGTTTTTT.

As to this clone: Other DNA sequences from this sample encode an identical CDR3 as well. The chain uses TRBV3-1 (or the pseudogene TRBV3-2) and TRBJ2-2; D is unresolved. Germline V CDR1 and CDR2: LGHDT, YNNKEL (reference sequence). V lost 3 bases to trimming and J lost 5 bases, with 4 bases between them. This CDR3 comprises 12 residues. This CDR3 reads CASSQRTGELFF. CDR3 in DNA: TGTGCCAGCAGCCAGCGGACCGGGGAGCTGTTTTTT.

The genes are TRBV7-6 and TRBJ2-3; 11 bases map to TRBD2. Germline-derived CDR1 and CDR2 are SGHVS and FNYEAQ. The V segment lost 3 bases and the J segment 2 bases; nucleotides outside the gene matches: 10. The CDR3 runs 18 residues. The CDR3 sequence is CASSLRSGLAEYTDTQYF. The CDR3 coding sequence is TGTGCCAGCAGCTTGCGTTCGGGACTAGCGGAGTACACAGATACGCAGTATTTT. Full variable domain (remainder filled in from reference TRBV7-6 and TRBJ2-3): GAGVSQSPRYKVTKRGQDVALRCDPISGHVSLYWYRQALGQGPEFLTYFNYEAQQDKSGLPNDRFSAERPEGSISTLTIQRTEQRDSAMYRCASSLRSGLAEYTDTQYFGPGTRLTVL.

This clone has only one observation. This rearrangement joins TRBV4-1 to TRBJ2-5, with TRBD2 as a possible D gene (6 bases). The CDR3 totals 16 residues. With 0 bases removed from V and 4 bases from J, the gap between germline ends came to 15 bases. CDR1 and CDR2 from the germline V gene are MGHRA and YSYEKL. The CDR3 coding sequence is TGCGCCAGCAGCCAAGAAGCGGGTAGGGGTGGAGAGACCCAGTACTTC. It translates to CASSQEAGRGGETQYF.

The rearrangement joins TRBV12-3 or TRBV12-4 to TRBJ2-5, with a tentative D call TRBD2 (6 bases). This CDR3 comprises 13 residues. The V gene lost 6 bases and the J gene lost 0 bases, with 8 bases spanning the gap. The CDR3 coding sequence is TGTGCCAGCAGCTGGGACTACCAAGAGACCCAGTACTTC. It encodes CASSWDYQETQYF.

The chain recombines TRBV5-1 with TRBJ2-5, with 8 bases matching TRBD2. This CDR3 has 15 amino acids. Germline CDR1 is SGHRS and CDR2 is YFSETQ. Trimming took 3 bases from V and 4 from J; bases not matched to a gene: 8. The CDR3, as DNA: TGCGCCAGCAGCTACTCACGGGGGGGCTTAGAGACCCAGTACTTC. It is translated as CASSYSRGGLETQYF.

V usage is TRBV6-5 and J usage is TRBJ1-5, with 7 bases fitting TRBD1. From germline, CDR1 is MNHEY and CDR2 SVGAGI. This CDR3 is built from 12 residues. The junction had 3 bases not matched to a gene; V was cut back by 10 bases and J by 3 bases. CDR3 sequence reads: CATGTVNQPQHF. CDR3 sequence (DNA): TGTGCCACCGGGACAGTCAATCAGCCCCAGCATTTT.

This chain links TRBV5-5 with TRBJ1-4; a possible D gene is TRBD1 (6 bases). The CDR3 is 16 residues long. Looked up from germline, CDR1 is SGHKS and CDR2 is YYEKEE (reference sequence). V lost 4 bases and J 0 bases, leaving 13 bases between the germline ends. The CDR3 DNA sequence: TGTGCCAGCAGCATCGGGACACTGGCAACTAATGAAAAACTGTTTTTT. This encodes CASSIGTLATNEKLFF.

The gene calls are TRBV28 and TRBJ2-3, with D maybe TRBD1 (5 bases). Germline V gene data show CDR1 as MDHEN and CDR2 as SYDVKM. This CDR3 is built from 14 residues. V was cut by 4 bases and J by 2 bases, with 10 bases left in between. The CDR3 loop reads CASSSKTVTDTQYF. CDR3 in DNA: TGTGCCAGCAGTTCCAAGACAGTCACAGATACGCAGTATTTT.

V is TRBV9 and J is TRBJ1-5; D is perhaps TRBD1 (5 bases). The V end was cut by 0 bases, the J end by 1 base, with 14 bases between. The CDR3 has 17 amino acids. Germline CDR1 and CDR2: SGDLS and YYNGEE. For the CDR3, the DNA is TGTGCCAGCAGCGTAGTGTTCCCAGGACACAGCAATCAGCCCCAGCATTTT. It codes for CASSVVFPGHSNQPQHF.

CDR3 nucleotide sequence: TGTGCCAGCAGCAACACGCGGGACAGCAATCAGCCCCAGCATTTT. Translating it yields CASSNTRDSNQPQHF. V is TRBV6-4 and J is TRBJ1-5; TRBD1 is a possible D gene (5 bases). Deletions cut 6 bases from V and 1 base from J, with 13 bases between. Germline CDR1 reads MRHNA; CDR2 reads SNTAGT. This CDR3 has 15 residues.

The rearrangement uses TRBV7-3 and TRBJ2-1; possible D gene TRBD2, 6 bases. The CDR3 is made up of 17 amino acids. Germline loops: CDR1 SGHTA, CDR2 FQGTGA. The V and J ends lost 0 bases and 7 bases respectively, with 19 bases between them. The CDR3, as DNA: TGTGCCAGCAGCTTAACGGGTCGCGGGACGGGGAAAAATGAGCAGTTCTTC. It specifies CASSLTGRGTGKNEQFF.

CDR3 loop: CASSPYSSGRYEQYF. As DNA, the CDR3 is TGTGCCAGCAGCCCCTACTCTAGCGGGAGATACGAGCAGTACTTC. The rearrangement links TRBV9 to TRBJ2-7; 10 bases are a match to TRBD2. There are 15 residues in the CDR3. The germline V gene has CDR1 SGDLS and CDR2 YYNGEE. With V trimmed by 4 bases and J by 4 bases, 8 bases remained unmatched.

The chain has TRBV5-6 and TRBJ1-6, with TRBD1 matching 7 bases. In germline, CDR1 is SGHDT, CDR2 YYEEEE. J gave up 10 bases and V 4 bases, and 8 bases lay outside the gene matches. This CDR3 contains 14 residues. The CDR3 nucleotides read TGTGCCAGCAGCCGACAGGGACTAGTGTCACCCCTCCACTTT. It translates to CASSRQGLVSPLHF.

This clone was counted a single time. The rearrangement uses TRBV7-2 and TRBJ1-4; D might be TRBD1 (6 bases). V was clipped by 5 bases and J by 3 bases, with 13 bases between them. Per the germline V gene, CDR1 is SGHTA and CDR2 is FQGNSA. This CDR3 is 15 amino acids long. CDR3 sequence reads: CASSLQGQSNEKLFF. In DNA, the CDR3 is TGTGCCAGCAGCCTCCAAGGACAGTCTAATGAAAAACTGTTTTTT.